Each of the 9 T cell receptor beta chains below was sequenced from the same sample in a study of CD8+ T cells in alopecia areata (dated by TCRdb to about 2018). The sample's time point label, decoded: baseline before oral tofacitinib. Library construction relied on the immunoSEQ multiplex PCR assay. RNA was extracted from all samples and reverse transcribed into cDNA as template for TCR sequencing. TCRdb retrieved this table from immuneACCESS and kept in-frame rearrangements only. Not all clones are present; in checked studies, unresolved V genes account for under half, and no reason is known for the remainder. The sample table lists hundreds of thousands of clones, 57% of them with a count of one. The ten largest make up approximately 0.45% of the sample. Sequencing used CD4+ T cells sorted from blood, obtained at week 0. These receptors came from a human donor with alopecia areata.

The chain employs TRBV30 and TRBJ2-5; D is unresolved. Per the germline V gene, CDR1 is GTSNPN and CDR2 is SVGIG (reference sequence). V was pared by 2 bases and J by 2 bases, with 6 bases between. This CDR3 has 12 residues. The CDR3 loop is CAWSILQETQYF. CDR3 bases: TGTGCCTGGAGTATCCTACAAGAGACCCAGTACTTC.

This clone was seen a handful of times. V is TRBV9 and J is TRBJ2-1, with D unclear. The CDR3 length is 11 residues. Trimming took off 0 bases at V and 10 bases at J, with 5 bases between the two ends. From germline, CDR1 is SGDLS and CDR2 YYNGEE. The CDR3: CASSVGQEQFF. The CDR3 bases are TGTGCCAGCAGCGTAGGACAAGAGCAGTTCTTC.

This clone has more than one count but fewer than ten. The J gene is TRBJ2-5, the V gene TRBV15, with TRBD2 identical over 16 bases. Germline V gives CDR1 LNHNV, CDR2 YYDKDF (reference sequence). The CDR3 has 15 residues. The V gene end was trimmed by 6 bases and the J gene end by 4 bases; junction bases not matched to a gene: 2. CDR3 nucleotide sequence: TGTGCCACCAGGGGACTAGCGGGAGGGGGAGAGACCCAGTACTTC. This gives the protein CATRGLAGGGETQYF.

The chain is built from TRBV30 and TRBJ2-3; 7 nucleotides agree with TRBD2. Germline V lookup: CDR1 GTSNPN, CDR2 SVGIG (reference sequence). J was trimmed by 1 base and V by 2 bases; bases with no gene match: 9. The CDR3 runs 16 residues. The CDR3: CAWSPGTNRRTDTQYF. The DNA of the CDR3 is TGTGCCTGGAGTCCCGGGACTAACCGTCGCACAGATACGCAGTATTTT.

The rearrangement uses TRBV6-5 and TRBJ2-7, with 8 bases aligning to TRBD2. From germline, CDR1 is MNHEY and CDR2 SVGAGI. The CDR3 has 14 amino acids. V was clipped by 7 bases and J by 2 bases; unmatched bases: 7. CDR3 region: CASTPLAGPYEQYF. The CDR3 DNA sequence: TGTGCCAGCACTCCTCTAGCGGGTCCCTACGAGCAGTACTTC.

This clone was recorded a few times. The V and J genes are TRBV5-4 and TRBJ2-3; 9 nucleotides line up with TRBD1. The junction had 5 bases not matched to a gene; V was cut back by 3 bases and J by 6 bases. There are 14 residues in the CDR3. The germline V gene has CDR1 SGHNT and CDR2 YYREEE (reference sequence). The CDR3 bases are TGTGCCAGCAGCTGGACAGGGGCAAGGGATACGCAGTATTTT. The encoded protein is CASSWTGARDTQYF.

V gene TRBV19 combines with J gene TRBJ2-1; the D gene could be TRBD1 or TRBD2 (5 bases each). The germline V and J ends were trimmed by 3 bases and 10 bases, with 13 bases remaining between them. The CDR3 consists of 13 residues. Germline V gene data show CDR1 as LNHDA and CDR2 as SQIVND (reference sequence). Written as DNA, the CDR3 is TGTGCCAGTAGTATCGTACGAGGGACGGAGCAGTTCTTC. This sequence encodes CASSIVRGTEQFF.

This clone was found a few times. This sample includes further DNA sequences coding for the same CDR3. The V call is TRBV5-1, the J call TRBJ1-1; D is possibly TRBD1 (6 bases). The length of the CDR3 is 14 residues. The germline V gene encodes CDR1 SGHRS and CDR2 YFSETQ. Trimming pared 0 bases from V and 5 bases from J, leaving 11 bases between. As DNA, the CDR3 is TGCGCCAGCAGCTTGGAACAGGGCGGAACTGAAGCTTTCTTT. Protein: CASSLEQGGTEAFF.

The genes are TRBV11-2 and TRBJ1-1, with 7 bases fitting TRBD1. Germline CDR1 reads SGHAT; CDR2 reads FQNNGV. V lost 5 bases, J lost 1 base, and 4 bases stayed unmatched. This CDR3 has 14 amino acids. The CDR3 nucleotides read TGTGCCAGCAGCACTTGGACAGGGAACACTGAAGCTTTCTTT. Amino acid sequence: CASSTWTGNTEAFF.